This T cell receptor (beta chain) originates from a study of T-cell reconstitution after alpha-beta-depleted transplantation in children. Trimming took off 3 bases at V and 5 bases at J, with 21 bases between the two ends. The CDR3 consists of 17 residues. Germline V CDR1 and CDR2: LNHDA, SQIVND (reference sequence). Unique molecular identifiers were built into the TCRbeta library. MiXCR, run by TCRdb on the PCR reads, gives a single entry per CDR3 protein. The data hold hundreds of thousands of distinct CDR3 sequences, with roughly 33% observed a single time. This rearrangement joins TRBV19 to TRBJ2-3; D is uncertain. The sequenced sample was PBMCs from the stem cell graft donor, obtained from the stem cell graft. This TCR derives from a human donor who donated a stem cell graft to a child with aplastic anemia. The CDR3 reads CASSMAPGRTLGDTQYF. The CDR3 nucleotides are TGTGCCAGTAGTATGGCGCCAGGACGCACCCTCGGAGATACGCAGTATTTT.